Below, one T cell receptor (beta chain) is given with its context. What it recognizes is unknown. This record belongs to a study of cytomegalovirus exposure and HLA in healthy donors. Study as a whole: About 180 million T cells yielded roughly 100 million unique TCR beta sequences, as an earlier analysis found. Early on, a data release was issued that held 80 million or so unique TCRs from HLA-typed donors.

Points from the study as a whole: In an earlier analysis, most TCR beta V segments were productive about 87% or about 30% of the time. Cytomegalovirus-associated TCR beta chains were listed, numbering 150 to 200.

J lost 7 bases, V lost 7 bases, and 11 bases had no gene match. CDR3 length equals 15 residues. The germline CDR1 and CDR2 sequences are SGHRS and YFSETQ. The PCR was carried out with 60 Vbeta primers and 13 Jbeta primers. The repertoire was sequenced with immunoSEQ multiplex PCR; TCRdb's copy has only in-frame clones and lacks some. Recorded here are 150,000 to 200,000 clones; the top ten clones represent approximately 0.82%. The source material was PBMCs. This receptor was taken from a woman under 30 in good health and CMV-seropositive. The chain links TRBV5-1 to TRBJ2-3, with 11 bases aligning to TRBD2. In DNA form, the CDR3 reads TGCGCCAGCGAGGCGCTAGGACTAGCGGGCAATACGCAGTATTTT. Translation gives CASEALGLAGNTQYF.